This entry lists 10 T cell receptor beta chains sequenced from one sample in a study of HIV-infected patients and healthy controls. cDNA was made from approximately 500 ng RNA using alpha and beta constant primers. Using multiplexing indices, alpha and beta chain libraries were generated apart by chain-specific third strand synthesis. TCRdb used MiXCR to reprocess the 5' RACE reads, holding one entry per CDR3 protein. The sample includes about 3,900 distinct CDR3 sequences, approximately 30% of them seen just once. Antiretroviral therapy had run roughly three months, about 14 weeks, before follow-up blood collection. All unsorted peripheral T cells were captured because whole blood was used without fractionation. Sequenced here: blood, sampled during antiretroviral therapy. The source of these receptors is an adult with HIV infection.

The chain combines TRBV6-1 with TRBJ2-7; D remains unclear. CDR1 is MNHNS, CDR2 SASEGT, per germline. The CDR3 spans 11 residues. Trimming removed 3 bases at V and 9 bases at J, with 9 bases between. This CDR3 is CASSESPRQYF. DNA of the CDR3: TGTGCCAGCAGTGAGTCACCCCGGCAGTACTTC.

Of note for this clonotype: A much larger clonotype is one base distant, so this may be a read error. This chain connects TRBV4-3 to TRBJ1-3; maybe TRBD1 (5 bases). From germline, CDR1 is LGHNA and CDR2 YSLEER. V lost 4 bases, J lost 11 bases, and 21 bases lay in between. This CDR3 is 15 amino acids long. The CDR3, as DNA: TGCGCCAGCAGCCGCGGACATGGGCCTAGGGATCCCATATATTTT. This encodes CASSRGHGPRDPIYF.

The V and J genes are TRBV29-1 and TRBJ2-5, with 7 bases matching TRBD1. There are 14 residues in the CDR3. The J segment lost 5 bases and the V segment lost 5 bases, leaving 11 bases of the junction unmatched. The germline gives CDR1 SQVTM, CDR2 ANQGSEA. The CDR3 nucleotides are TGCAGCGTTAACAGGGGCCGGGAATTGGAGACCCAGTACTTC. Translated, it gives CSVNRGRELETQYF.

The rearrangement links TRBV4-3 to TRBJ1-3, with 8 bases matching TRBD1. This CDR3 has 15 amino acids. Germline V gene lookup returns CDR1 LGHNA and CDR2 YSLEER. The V segment lost 1 base and the J segment 4 bases; nucleotides outside the gene matches: 3. The CDR3 here is CASSQVTGGGNTIYF. The CDR3, as DNA: TGCGCCAGCAGCCAAGTCACAGGGGGAGGAAACACCATATATTTT.

V usage is TRBV7-9 and J usage is TRBJ2-7; 10 nucleotides align to TRBD1. V was clipped by 5 bases and J by 6 bases; unmatched bases: 1. The V gene's germline CDR1 is SEHNR and CDR2 FQNEAQ (reference sequence). This CDR3 has 12 residues. The CDR3 loop reads CASSRTGGEQYF. The DNA of the CDR3 is TGTGCCAGCAGCCGGACAGGGGGCGAGCAGTACTTC.

The CDR3 is CTSSRTEAFF. As DNA, the CDR3 is TGCACCAGCAGCCGAACCGAAGCTTTCTTT. This rearrangement joins TRBV1 to TRBJ1-1. TRBV1 is recorded as a pseudogene. The CDR3 has 10 amino acids.

This rearrangement joins TRBV18 to TRBJ1-1, with D unclear. Trimming removed 0 bases at V and 7 bases at J, with 9 bases between. From germline, CDR1 is KGHSH and CDR2 LQKENI. The CDR3 has 13 residues. CDR3 sequence reads: CASSPPSPFEAFF. DNA for the CDR3: TGTGCCAGCTCACCACCGAGTCCTTTTGAAGCTTTCTTT.

Sample share makes this clonotype large. This could be a read error, since a much larger clone is one nucleotide away. The conserved phenylalanine or tryptophan normally closing the CDR3 is absent here, so this likely arose from a read error. The chain joins TRBV6-1 to TRBJ1-5; D remains unclear. CDR1 is MNHNS and CDR2 is SASEGT in the germline V gene. V was cut by 2 bases and J by 6 bases, with 17 bases left in between. CDR3 length equals 16 residues. CDR3 region: CASSESIGQTGQPQHL. The DNA of the CDR3 is TGTGCCAGCAGTGAAAGTATCGGCCAGACCGGTCAGCCCCAGCATCTT.

This clonotype is deemed medium-sized. The chain uses TRBV10-3 and TRBJ1-1, with D uncertain. The germline V and J ends were trimmed by 10 bases and 6 bases, with 18 bases remaining between them. There are 13 residues in the CDR3. Germline values: CDR1 ENHRY, CDR2 SYGVKD. The DNA of the CDR3 is TGTGCCACAACCTCCGGGAGTCGGGCTGAAGCTTTCTTT. Amino acids: CATTSGSRAEAFF.

This clonotype was seen a handful of times. The gene calls are TRBV7-9 and TRBJ1-1, with 9 nucleotides matching TRBD1. The CDR3 is made up of 14 amino acids. V dropped 6 bases and J dropped 3; count of bases not matched to a gene: 5. Germline-derived CDR1 and CDR2 are SEHNR and FQNEAQ (reference sequence). CDR3 DNA: TGTGCCAGCAGGGGATGGGACAGGGACACTGAAGCTTTCTTT. Translating gives CASRGWDRDTEAFF. Looking up the rest from reference TRBV7-9 and TRBJ1-1 gives the full variable domain: DTGVSQNPRHKITKRGQNVTFRCDPISEHNRLYWYRQTLGQGPEFLTYFQNEAQLEKSRLLSDRFSAERPKGSFSTLEIQRTEQGDSAMYLCASRGWDRDTEAFFGQGTRLTVV.